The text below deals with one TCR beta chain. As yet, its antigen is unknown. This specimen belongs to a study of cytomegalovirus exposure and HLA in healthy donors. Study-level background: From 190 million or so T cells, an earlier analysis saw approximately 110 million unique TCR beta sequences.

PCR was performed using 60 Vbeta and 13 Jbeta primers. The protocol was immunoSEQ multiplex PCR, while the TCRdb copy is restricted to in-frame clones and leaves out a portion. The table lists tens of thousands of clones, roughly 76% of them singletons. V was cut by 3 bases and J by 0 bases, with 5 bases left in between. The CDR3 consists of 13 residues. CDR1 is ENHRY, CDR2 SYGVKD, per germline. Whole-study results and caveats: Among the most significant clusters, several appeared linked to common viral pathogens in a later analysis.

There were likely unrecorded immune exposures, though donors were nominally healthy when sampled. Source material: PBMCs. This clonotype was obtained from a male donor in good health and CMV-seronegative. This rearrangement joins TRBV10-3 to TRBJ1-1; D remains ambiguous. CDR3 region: CAISDQMNTEAFF. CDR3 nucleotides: TGTGCCATCAGTGATCAAATGAACACTGAAGCTTTCTTT.